These T cell receptor beta chains were read from a single sample in a study of neoadjuvant anti-PD-1 for oral cavity cancer. Generated by immunoSEQ multiplex PCR, the TCRdb table keeps only in-frame clones and is missing some. Among about 14,000 clones listed, about 68% were seen once. The sample here was PBMCs, taken before nivolumab (anti-PD-1) treatment. The receptors come from a person between 40 and 85 years old with oral cavity squamous cell carcinoma. Each CDR3 is given with its conserved first and last residue. D genes are given only for firm matches. Clone size, where shown, is once, few, many, or a class for clones that have expanded.

D	size	J	V	DNA	CDR3
.	once	TRBJ1-1	TRBV5-6	TGTGCCAGCAGCTTGGGGCCTCGGACGGGGACTGAAGCTTTCTTT	CASSLGPRTGTEAFF
.	.	TRBJ2-7	TRBV27	TGTGCCAGCACCCATGGGGCAGGGCTAAGGGAGCAGTACTTC	CASTHGAGLREQYF
.	.	TRBJ1-4	TRBV5-4	TGTGCCAGCAGCCTACAAGGGTCGGCGGAAAAACTGTTTTTT	CASSLQGSAEKLFF
TRBD1	.	TRBJ2-7	TRBV10-3	TGTGCCATCAGTGAACACCCGGGACAGGCCTACGAGCAGTACTTC	CAISEHPGQAYEQYF
.	.	TRBJ2-3	TRBV4-1	TGCGCCAGTAAAAAAGGACAGTTCACAGATACGCAGTATTTT	CASKKGQFTDTQYF
.	.	TRBJ1-3	TRBV7-9	TGTGCCAGCAGCTCCACAGCGGACGACTCTGGAAACACCATATATTTT	CASSSTADDSGNTIYF
.	few	TRBJ2-2	TRBV5-6	TGTGCCAGCAGCTTGAGTTGGGGGGCTGACACCGGGGAGCTGTTTTTT	CASSLSWGADTGELFF
.	.	TRBJ1-1	TRBV5-4	TGTGCCAGCAGCTCCCGGGGTTTGAACACTGAAGCTTTCTTT	CASSSRGLNTEAFF
.	.	TRBJ2-1	TRBV30	TGTGCCTGGAGTGTAAATTATCTATATGAGCAGTTCTTC	CAWSVNYLYEQFF
.	.	TRBJ2-7	TRBV11-2	TGTGCCAGCAGCTTAGGGCAGGGCATATTGAAAGCCTACGAGCAGTACTTC	CASSLGQGILKAYEQYF
.	once	TRBJ2-5	TRBV19	TGTGCCAGTAACATTCCGGGCGACAAAGAGACCCAGTACTTC	CASNIPGDKETQYF
.	.	TRBJ2-2	TRBV4-2	TGTGCCAGCAGCCAAGATAATGGGGCCGGGGAGCTGTTTTTT	CASSQDNGAGELFF
TRBD2	.	TRBJ2-7	TRBV6-5	TGTGCCAGCTCCGGGACTAGCGGGAATGAGCAGTACTTC	CASSGTSGNEQYF
TRBD1	.	TRBJ2-7	TRBV5-1	TGCGCCAGCAGCGGCGGACAGGGCTCCTCCTACGAGCAGTACTTC	CASSGGQGSSYEQYF
TRBD2	once	TRBJ2-3	TRBV30	TGTGCCTGGAGTGTACTTAGCGGGACCAGCACAGATACGCAGTATTTT	CAWSVLSGTSTDTQYF
TRBD1	few	TRBJ1-1	TRBV10-3	TGTGCCATCAGTGATGGGGAGACAGGGAAGAACACTGAAGCTTTCTTT	CAISDGETGKNTEAFF
.	.	TRBJ2-5	TRBV11-2	TGTGCCAGCAGCTTAAACAGGGCTTGGAAGACCCAGTACTTC	CASSLNRAWKTQYF
.	.	TRBJ2-3	TRBV6-1	TGTGCCGGCGGGTGGGGGGCGACAGATACGCAGTATTTT	CAGGWGATDTQYF
.	once	TRBJ2-1	TRBV27	TGTGCCAGCAGTTTGTCAGGGTCTAATGAGCAGTTCTTC	CASSLSGSNEQFF
TRBD1	.	TRBJ1-2	TRBV5-5	TGTGCCAGCAGCTTGTTTTCTGGTTCTGCGGGACAGGGTTTCTATGGCTACACCTTC	CASSLFSGSAGQGFYGYTF
.	once	TRBJ1-4	TRBV7-9	TGTGCCAGCAGCTTGCAGGGGAGGACTAATGAAAAACTGTTTTTT	CASSLQGRTNEKLFF
TRBD2	.	TRBJ2-3	TRBV2	TGTGCCAGCCATGGGGGGGGACTAGCGGAACTCACAGATACGCAGTATTTT	CASHGGGLAELTDTQYF
.	.	TRBJ2-7	TRBV4-1	TGCGCCAGCAGCCCACTATTCACTTCCTTCGAGCAGTACTTC	CASSPLFTSFEQYF
.	.	TRBJ2-3	TRBV11-2	TGTGCCAGCAGCTTGGGCGGGGACCGCACAGATACGCAGTATTTT	CASSLGGDRTDTQYF
TRBD1	few	TRBJ1-4	TRBV5-1	TGCGCCAGCAGCTTGGAAGGGGGCGTCGGTGAAAAACTGTTTTTT	CASSLEGGVGEKLFF
TRBD1	.	TRBJ1-4	TRBV7-8	TGTGCCAGCAGCACCGGGACAGGGGGTAATGAAAAACTGTTTTTT	CASSTGTGGNEKLFF
.	.	TRBJ1-1	TRBV7-9	TGTGCCAGCACCGGGGTGACTGAAGCTTTCTTT	CASTGVTEAFF
.	once	TRBJ2-5	TRBV28	TGTGCCAGCAGTTTTATTTGGGCCGGGACTGAAGAGACCCAGTACTTC	CASSFIWAGTEETQYF
TRBD1	.	TRBJ1-1	TRBV2	TGTGCCAGCAGCGAGACCGGGACAGGGGTTCGTAGCACTGAAGCTTTCTTT	CASSETGTGVRSTEAFF
TRBD1	.	TRBJ2-3	TRBV12-5	TGTGCTAGTGGTTTGGGGCGCCGACAGGGAGCTAGCACAGATACGCAGTATTTT	CASGLGRRQGASTDTQYF
.	.	TRBJ2-1	TRBV19	TGTGCCAGTAGTATTCGTTCGGCCGACTTGAGCAATGAGCAGTTCTTC	CASSIRSADLSNEQFF
.	.	TRBJ1-1	TRBV4-1	TGCGCCAGCAGCCAAGGGGTGAACACTGAAGCTTTCTTT	CASSQGVNTEAFF
.	.	TRBJ2-1	TRBV4-1	TGCGCCAGCAGGGGCTACTACCGAGGGAACAATGAGCAGTTCTTC	CASRGYYRGNNEQFF
TRBD1	.	TRBJ1-2	TRBV6-1	TGTGCCAGCAGTGAAGCCACCGGGACAGTCTATGGCTACACCTTC	CASSEATGTVYGYTF
.	once	TRBJ2-7	TRBV7-9	TGTGCCAGCAGCTTAGCGCAACAGTCAGGCATTCTGCAGTACTTC	CASSLAQQSGILQYF
TRBD1	.	TRBJ1-1	TRBV5-1	TGCGCCAGCAGCCCTCAGGGACAGGGCTTTGAAGCTTTCTTT	CASSPQGQGFEAFF
.	.	TRBJ1-2	TRBV5-6	TGTGCCAGCAGCTTGGGAAGTCAGACTAATGGCTACACCTTC	CASSLGSQTNGYTF
.	once	TRBJ2-7	TRBV4-2	TGTGCCAGCAGCCCCACCGTCCTAGAATACGAGCAGTACTTC	CASSPTVLEYEQYF
.	.	TRBJ1-4	TRBV5-4	TGTGCCAGCAGCGCTAGTGGTTTTGGAGGGAGTGAAAAACTGTTTTTT	CASSASGFGGSEKLFF
.	.	TRBJ1-5	TRBV2	TGTGCCAGCAGTGACATCAGGATTAGCAATCAGCCCCAGCATTTT	CASSDIRISNQPQHF